The rows below give T cell receptor beta chains drawn from one sample of a study of T cells after yellow fever vaccination. TCRdb itself ran the 5' RACE reads through MiXCR, one entry per CDR3 protein. In the table there are about 230,000 distinct CDR3 sequences, approximately 6.8% of which are singletons. Source: CD4+ T cells sorted from PBMCs, taken on the day of the yellow fever booster vaccination. These receptors were collected from a man aged 25-45 years who received the YFV17D yellow fever vaccine. Each CDR3 is given with its conserved first and last residue. D genes are given only for firm matches.

v_call: TRBV5-1; d_call: TRBD2; j_call: TRBJ2-7; cdr3_aa: CASSLMPGLGVYEQYF
v_call: TRBV20-1; d_call: TRBD1; j_call: TRBJ1-1; cdr3_aa: CSLHGTGLNTEAFF
v_call: TRBV28; d_call: TRBD2; j_call: TRBJ2-5; cdr3_aa: CASSSQGLAVPQETQYF
v_call: TRBV20-1; d_call: .; j_call: TRBJ2-7; cdr3_aa: CSAQTDRSYEQYF
v_call: TRBV7-2; d_call: .; j_call: TRBJ2-1; cdr3_aa: CASSLGLVGEQFF
v_call: TRBV24-1; d_call: TRBD1; j_call: TRBJ2-1; cdr3_aa: CATSDTRDRDHEQFF
v_call: TRBV19; d_call: .; j_call: TRBJ2-5; cdr3_aa: CASSPTRTETQYF
v_call: TRBV4-2; d_call: .; j_call: TRBJ2-3; cdr3_aa: CASSLRAGASTDTQYF
v_call: TRBV20-1; d_call: TRBD1; j_call: TRBJ2-7; cdr3_aa: CSARWGGTGLSEQYF
v_call: TRBV19; d_call: .; j_call: TRBJ1-1; cdr3_aa: CASSIEVVGMNTEAFF
v_call: TRBV27; d_call: .; j_call: TRBJ2-5; cdr3_aa: CASSLSWTTKETQYF
v_call: TRBV20-1; d_call: TRBD2; j_call: TRBJ2-1; cdr3_aa: CSATKGGLGYNEQFF
v_call: TRBV7-2; d_call: TRBD2; j_call: TRBJ2-3; cdr3_aa: CASSSRLAGVADTQYF
v_call: TRBV6-5; d_call: TRBD2; j_call: TRBJ2-3; cdr3_aa: CASSYWGGPSGDTDTQYF
v_call: TRBV7-2; d_call: TRBD1; j_call: TRBJ1-5; cdr3_aa: CASSLITGVSNQPQHF
v_call: TRBV15; d_call: .; j_call: TRBJ2-7; cdr3_aa: CATSRGDRDSNEQYF
v_call: TRBV7-8; d_call: .; j_call: TRBJ1-1; cdr3_aa: CASSLTRDEEAFF
v_call: TRBV9; d_call: TRBD2; j_call: TRBJ2-2; cdr3_aa: CASGSSGRFPGELFF
v_call: TRBV7-2; d_call: TRBD2; j_call: TRBJ2-3; cdr3_aa: CASSLSGNPDTQYF
v_call: TRBV20-1; d_call: .; j_call: TRBJ2-3; cdr3_aa: CSARRLVGTDTQYF
v_call: TRBV5-1; d_call: .; j_call: TRBJ2-7; cdr3_aa: CASRHAPGLNYEQYF
v_call: TRBV20-1; d_call: .; j_call: TRBJ2-5; cdr3_aa: CSARPPGVQETQYF
v_call: TRBV28; d_call: .; j_call: TRBJ2-7; cdr3_aa: CASSSLGGLGYEQYF
v_call: TRBV12-3/TRBV12-4; d_call: TRBD2; j_call: TRBJ2-3; cdr3_aa: CASSWTSDGSATQYF
v_call: TRBV7-9; d_call: TRBD2; j_call: TRBJ2-4; cdr3_aa: CASSLTILERGKNIQYF
v_call: TRBV29-1; d_call: .; j_call: TRBJ2-7; cdr3_aa: CSGGQTTYEQYF
v_call: TRBV5-5; d_call: TRBD2; j_call: TRBJ2-2; cdr3_aa: CASSLGLAGGPDGELFF
v_call: TRBV20-1; d_call: .; j_call: TRBJ2-3; cdr3_aa: CSASSSPGTDTQYF
v_call: TRBV7-2; d_call: TRBD2; j_call: TRBJ2-1; cdr3_aa: CASTPRASGGEQFF
v_call: TRBV5-1; d_call: TRBD2; j_call: TRBJ2-1; cdr3_aa: CASSELADYNEQFF
v_call: TRBV3-1; d_call: .; j_call: TRBJ2-7; cdr3_aa: CASSPSIYEQYF
v_call: TRBV18; d_call: .; j_call: TRBJ2-7; cdr3_aa: CASSPPADIFRGEQYF
v_call: TRBV10-3; d_call: TRBD1; j_call: TRBJ2-1; cdr3_aa: CATASGQGFRNEQFF
v_call: TRBV7-2; d_call: TRBD2; j_call: TRBJ2-7; cdr3_aa: CASSSTSGVLEQYF
v_call: TRBV18; d_call: .; j_call: TRBJ2-5; cdr3_aa: CASSRTAEETQYF
v_call: TRBV7-2; d_call: .; j_call: TRBJ1-1; cdr3_aa: CASSPGGVGGTEAFF
v_call: TRBV2; d_call: TRBD1; j_call: TRBJ2-6; cdr3_aa: CAFCTGTGGASGANVLTF
v_call: TRBV9; d_call: .; j_call: TRBJ2-1; cdr3_aa: CASSVAASREQFF
v_call: TRBV6-5; d_call: .; j_call: TRBJ2-4; cdr3_aa: CASTARGAKNIQYF
v_call: TRBV12-3/TRBV12-4; d_call: TRBD1; j_call: TRBJ2-7; cdr3_aa: CASRKTGGSYEQYF
v_call: TRBV28; d_call: .; j_call: TRBJ2-1; cdr3_aa: CASSEGGFSSYNEQFF
v_call: TRBV5-1; d_call: .; j_call: TRBJ2-2; cdr3_aa: CASSSSGGTSGELFF
v_call: TRBV20-1; d_call: .; j_call: TRBJ1-5; cdr3_aa: CSAGEVGNQPQHF
v_call: TRBV12-3/TRBV12-4; d_call: TRBD2; j_call: TRBJ2-2; cdr3_aa: CASSLEAGVVTGELFF
v_call: TRBV20-1; d_call: TRBD2; j_call: TRBJ2-7; cdr3_aa: CSARVAGGGGGRAAEQYF
v_call: TRBV5-1; d_call: .; j_call: TRBJ2-7; cdr3_aa: CASSLTGSRSYEQYF
v_call: TRBV11-2; d_call: .; j_call: TRBJ2-2; cdr3_aa: CASSLPGPGELFF
v_call: TRBV5-1; d_call: TRBD2; j_call: TRBJ2-5; cdr3_aa: CASSLVAGGGETQYF
v_call: TRBV20-1; d_call: TRBD2; j_call: TRBJ2-1; cdr3_aa: CSARPSGGNEQFF
v_call: TRBV10-1; d_call: TRBD1; j_call: TRBJ2-7; cdr3_aa: CASSDGTATYEQYF
v_call: TRBV7-2; d_call: .; j_call: TRBJ2-5; cdr3_aa: CASHTGSLQETQYF
v_call: TRBV15; d_call: .; j_call: TRBJ2-6; cdr3_aa: CATSRDRGSGANVLTF
v_call: TRBV6-6; d_call: .; j_call: TRBJ1-5; cdr3_aa: CASRQWGQPQHF
v_call: TRBV7-2; d_call: TRBD2; j_call: TRBJ2-7; cdr3_aa: CASSLVLAGTYEQYF
v_call: TRBV10-2; d_call: .; j_call: TRBJ2-7; cdr3_aa: CASSGDAYEQYF